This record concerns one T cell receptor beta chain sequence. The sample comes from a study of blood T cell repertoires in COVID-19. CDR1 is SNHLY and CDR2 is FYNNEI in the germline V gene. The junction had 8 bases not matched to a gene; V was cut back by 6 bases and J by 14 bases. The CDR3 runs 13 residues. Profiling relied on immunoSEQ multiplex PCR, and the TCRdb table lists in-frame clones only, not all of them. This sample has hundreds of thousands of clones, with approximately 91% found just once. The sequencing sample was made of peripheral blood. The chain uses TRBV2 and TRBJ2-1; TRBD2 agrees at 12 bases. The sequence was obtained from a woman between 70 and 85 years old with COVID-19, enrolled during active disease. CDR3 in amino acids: CASSESSGGAKFF. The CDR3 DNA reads TGTGCCAGCAGCGAATCTAGCGGGGGGGCCAAGTTCTTC.